The 25 T cell receptor beta chains presented below share a single source sample, sequenced in a study of T cells in Graves' hyperthyroidism and ophthalmopathy. Amplification targeted TCR beta CDR3 regions from RNA transcripts. RT-PCR in the first round (using the HTBI primer set) targeted the TCR CDR3. TCRdb processed the multiplex PCR reads anew with MiXCR; each CDR3 protein has one entry. The sample shows around 600,000 distinct CDR3 sequences, 12% to 15% of them seen only once. Input material: blood. Receptor source: a woman under 30 with Graves' ophthalmopathy.

At least ten counts were recorded for this clonotype. The rearrangement uses TRBV27 and TRBJ2-3; D could derive from TRBD1 or TRBD2 (7 bases each). Germline V gene lookup returns CDR1 MNHEY and CDR2 SMNVEV (reference sequence). V was pared by 5 bases and J by 4 bases, with 16 bases between. The CDR3 covers 15 residues. The CDR3 DNA reads TGTGCCAGCAGTCCGCCGACAGGGAGGGCAGATACGCAGTATTTT. Its translation is CASSPPTGRADTQYF.

This clonotype was found many times. The chain has TRBV6-1 and TRBJ1-1; 8 bases align to TRBD1. Germline V gene lookup returns CDR1 MNHNS and CDR2 SASEGT. V was clipped by 6 bases and J by 7 bases; unmatched bases: 7. The CDR3 is 13 residues long. CDR3 amino acids: CASRRTGTGEAFF. The CDR3 coding sequence is TGTGCCAGCAGGCGCACCGGGACAGGTGAAGCTTTCTTT.

The rearrangement links TRBV6-1 to TRBJ1-6; D gene uncertain. V lost 2 bases, J lost 4 bases, and 6 bases lay in between. Germline assignment: CDR1 MNHNS and CDR2 SASEGT. The CDR3 length is 14 residues. This CDR3 reads CASSERLYNSPLHF. The DNA of the CDR3 is TGTGCCAGCAGTGAACGACTTTATAATTCACCCCTCCACTTT.

Comments on this clonotype: A read error may explain this, as a much larger clone is one base away. V usage is TRBV6-2 or TRBV6-3 and J usage is TRBJ1-2, with TRBD1 matching over 7 bases. This CDR3 has 15 amino acids. Germline CDR1 MNHEY, CDR2 SVGEGT. The CDR3 DNA reads as TGTGCCGGCAGTTACGGGTCGACAGGGCGTCGCGGCTACACCTTC. Translation gives CAGSYGSTGRRGYTF.

At least ten counts were recorded for this clonotype. V and J are TRBV5-5 and TRBJ2-7; 8 bases align to TRBD2. In germline, CDR1 is SGHKS, CDR2 YYEKEE (reference sequence). Trimming at V came to 3 bases and at J to 8 bases, leaving 7 bases not matched to a gene. This CDR3 has 13 amino acids. The CDR3 reads CASSSTGGMQQYF. The DNA for the CDR3 is TGTGCCAGCAGCTCGACGGGAGGGATGCAGCAGTACTTC. The variable domain in full, completed from reference TRBV5-5 and TRBJ2-7, reads DAGVTQSPTHLIKTRGQQVTLRCSPISGHKSVSWYQQVLGQGPQFIFQYYEKEERGRGNFPDRFSARQFPNYSSELNVNALLLGDSALYLCASSSTGGMQQYFGPGTRLTVT.

The chain joins TRBV24-1 to TRBJ2-1, with D possibly TRBD2 on 5 matching bases. V lost 2 bases, J lost 2 bases, and 15 bases lay in between. The CDR3 consists of 17 residues. The germline CDR1 and CDR2 sequences are KGHDR and SFDVKD. The CDR3 protein is CATSDSYSSGTYNEQFF. The DNA for the CDR3 is TGTGCCACCAGTGATTCCTACAGCTCGGGGACCTACAATGAGCAGTTCTTC.

This clonotype was recorded many times. The rearrangement uses TRBV28 and TRBJ1-5, with 7 bases fitting TRBD1. The CDR3 is 14 residues long. The V gene's germline CDR1 is MDHEN and CDR2 SYDVKM. The junction had 7 bases not matched to a gene; V was cut back by 8 bases and J by 3 bases. The CDR3 sequence is CASRGTVHNQPQHF. The CDR3 DNA is TGTGCCAGCCGTGGGACAGTCCACAATCAGCCCCAGCATTTT.

The chain carries TRBV4-1 and TRBJ2-2; tentatively, D is TRBD1 (6 bases). Germline CDR1 reads MGHRA; CDR2 reads YSYEKL. Trimming pared 6 bases from V and 3 bases from J, leaving 14 bases between. The CDR3 extends over 15 amino acids. The CDR3 DNA reads as TGCGCCAGCAGTCACCGGGACACTTACACCGGGGAGCTGTTTTTT. It specifies CASSHRDTYTGELFF.

The chain uses TRBV6-1 and TRBJ2-1, with a tentative D call TRBD1 (6 bases). Germline V gene sequence: CDR1 MNHNS, CDR2 SASEGT. This CDR3 has 11 residues. Trimming stripped 9 bases from V and 7 bases from J, with 10 bases between. The CDR3 region is CARHRENEQFF. The CDR3 DNA sequence: TGTGCCAGACACAGGGAAAATGAGCAGTTCTTC.

Many counts were recorded for this clonotype. This chain uses TRBV27 with TRBJ1-3; 7 nucleotides line up with TRBD1. V was pared by 3 bases and J by 2 bases, with 1 base of the junction left unmatched. The germline V gene encodes CDR1 MNHEY and CDR2 SMNVEV (reference sequence). There are 14 residues in the CDR3. DNA of the CDR3: TGTGCCAGCAGTTTGACAGGGACTGGAAACACCATATATTTT. It encodes CASSLTGTGNTIYF.

This clonotype was seen many times. The V call is TRBV2, the J call TRBJ2-5; tentatively, D is TRBD2 (5 bases). The CDR3 has 15 residues. Between the trimmed V and J ends, which lost 3 bases and 1 base, there was a span of 12 bases. Germline CDR1 reads SNHLY; CDR2 reads FYNNEI. For the CDR3, the DNA is TGTGCCAGCAGTGAGTACGCGAGGGCCCAAGAGACCCAGTACTTC. Protein sequence: CASSEYARAQETQYF.

The chain is built from TRBV24-1 and TRBJ2-3; possibly TRBD1 or TRBD2 for D (6 bases each). The CDR3 has 14 amino acids. CDR1 KGHDR and CDR2 SFDVKD come from the germline V gene. The V and J ends lost 11 bases and 0 bases respectively, with 14 bases between them. The CDR3 coding sequence is TGTGCCAGGGAAGGGGGGTATAGCACAGATACGCAGTATTTT. It encodes CAREGGYSTDTQYF.

The J gene is TRBJ2-3, the V gene TRBV20-1; D remains unclear. The CDR3 is 12 amino acids. V shed 3 bases and J shed 6 bases, with 10 bases lying between them. The V gene's germline CDR1 is DFQATT and CDR2 SNEGSKA (reference sequence). CDR3 loop: CSASPLGDTQYF. The DNA for the CDR3 is TGCAGTGCTAGCCCCCTAGGGGATACGCAGTATTTT.

This clonotype was seen at least ten times. This rearrangement joins TRBV2 to TRBJ2-2; the match to TRBD2 covers 8 bases. After removal of 6 bases from V and 0 bases from J, the junction contained 6 bases not matched to a gene. This CDR3 region has 16 residues. Germline V lookup: CDR1 SNHLY, CDR2 FYNNEI. CDR3: CASRRGGLANTGELFF. The CDR3 DNA sequence: TGTGCCAGCAGACGGGGGGGACTAGCGAACACCGGGGAGCTGTTTTTT.

This clonotype was detected many times. The chain joins TRBV19 to TRBJ1-5, with TRBD1 as a possible D gene (5 bases). This CDR3 has 13 amino acids. Trimming took off 8 bases at V and 5 bases at J, with 13 bases between the two ends. In germline, CDR1 is LNHDA, CDR2 SQIVND (reference sequence). The chain's CDR3 is CASQVQGDQPQHF. The CDR3, as DNA: TGTGCCAGTCAAGTCCAGGGAGATCAGCCCCAGCATTTT.

The table lists this clonotype with many counts. The chain is built from TRBV20-1 and TRBJ2-3; 8 bases fit TRBD2. V shed 5 bases and J 0 bases; nucleotides not matched to a gene: 7. Germline values: CDR1 DFQATT, CDR2 SNEGSKA (reference sequence). This CDR3 region has 15 residues. CDR3 region: CSAPRAGVSTDTQYF. The CDR3 nucleotides read TGCAGTGCTCCCCGAGCGGGAGTAAGCACAGATACGCAGTATTTT.

This clonotype was counted at least ten times. The V call is TRBV12-5, the J call TRBJ2-3; 7 nucleotides line up with TRBD2. Germline V gives CDR1 LGHNT, CDR2 FRNRAP. J gave up 2 bases and V 1 base, and 3 bases lay outside the gene matches. There are 15 residues in the CDR3. The CDR3 is CASGLAAGVTDTQYF. CDR3 coding DNA: TGTGCTAGTGGTTTGGCGGCGGGGGTCACAGATACGCAGTATTTT.

In its sample, this clonotype was seen many times. The rearrangement uses TRBV7-2 and TRBJ2-7; D may match TRBD1 or TRBD2 (5 bases each). The CDR3 covers 13 residues. Trimming took off 2 bases at V and 6 bases at J, with 11 bases between the two ends. In germline, CDR1 is SGHTA, CDR2 FQGNSA. In DNA, the CDR3 is TGTGCCAGCAGCTTACAGGGAGTCGGCGAGCAGTACTTC. Residues: CASSLQGVGEQYF.

This clonotype was counted a few times. V usage is TRBV20-1 and J usage is TRBJ1-5, with 8 bases fitting TRBD1. Germline CDR1 DFQATT, CDR2 SNEGSKA (reference sequence). CDR3 length: 15 residues. J was trimmed by 0 bases and V by 6 bases; bases with no gene match: 7. CDR3 in DNA: TGCAGTGCCAAATACAGGGGGTCTAGCAATCAGCCCCAGCATTTT. It yields the protein CSAKYRGSSNQPQHF.

This clonotype has just a few counts. The rearrangement joins TRBV27 to TRBJ2-2; D is unclear. The V end was cut by 3 bases, the J end by 6 bases, with 5 bases between. CDR3 size: 12 residues. Germline values: CDR1 MNHEY, CDR2 SMNVEV (reference sequence). The CDR3 loop reads CASSFFAGELFF. CDR3 nucleotide sequence: TGTGCCAGCAGTTTTTTCGCCGGGGAGCTGTTTTTT.

This clonotype was seen ten or more times. This chain uses TRBV28 with TRBJ1-1, with 8 bases fitting TRBD1. The CDR3 runs 15 residues. The J segment lost 4 bases and the V segment lost 7 bases, leaving 11 bases of the junction unmatched. Germline V lookup: CDR1 MDHEN, CDR2 SYDVKM. This CDR3 reads CASTEYQGAGTEAFF. CDR3 in DNA: TGTGCCAGCACCGAATACCAGGGGGCGGGCACTGAAGCTTTCTTT.

The chain is built from TRBV20-1 and TRBJ2-5, with 7 bases aligning to TRBD1. Germline V gene lookup returns CDR1 DFQATT and CDR2 SNEGSKA (reference sequence). The CDR3 loop spans 15 amino acids. The ends lost 0 bases at V and 4 bases at J; junction bases unmatched: 8. In nucleotides, the CDR3 is TGCAGTGCTAGAGACCCGAGGGGGCTTCCAGAGACCCAGTACTTC. Translating it yields CSARDPRGLPETQYF.

This clonotype was picked up many times. V is TRBV28 and J is TRBJ2-7, with 8 bases identical to TRBD1. Germline values: CDR1 MDHEN, CDR2 SYDVKM. J lost 6 bases, V lost 2 bases, and 6 bases had no gene match. This CDR3 is 14 amino acids long. DNA of the CDR3: TGTGCCAGCAGTTTAATTACAGGGGGAGTCGAGCAGTACTTC. As protein: CASSLITGGVEQYF.

Notes on this clonotype: Mismatch with germline at one junction end may stem from a read error. The chain is built from TRBV12-3 or TRBV12-4 and TRBJ2-7; 14 positions match TRBD2. The CDR3 has 13 amino acids. This chain's CDR3 is CASSLGLAGGHLF. The DNA for the CDR3 is TGTGCCAGCAGTCTAGGACTAGCGGGAGGCCACCTATTC.

This clonotype was counted at least ten times. The chain links TRBV27 to TRBJ1-1, with D possibly matching TRBD1 (6 bases). V lost 1 base and J 2 bases, leaving 11 bases between the germline ends. Germline-derived CDR1 and CDR2 are MNHEY and SMNVEV (reference sequence). CDR3 length: 15 residues. CDR3 residues: CASSLLGGRNTEAFF. The CDR3 nucleotides are TGTGCCAGCAGTTTATTGGGGGGCAGAAACACTGAAGCTTTCTTT.